These T cell receptor beta chains were read from a single sample in a study of T cell repertoires in ileal Crohn's disease. Sequenced by immunoSEQ multiplex PCR; TCRdb stores in-frame clones only, minus some. The sample holds approximately 16,000 clones, around 80% seen once. The sample was ileal tissue. These receptors originate from an adult with Crohn's disease. CDR3s include the opening cysteine and the closing phenylalanine or tryptophan. A D gene is named only where the DNA matches it firmly. Only part of the rows carry a size: once, few, many, or a class if the clone is expanded.

V gene	J gene	clone size	D gene	CDR3 DNA	CDR3 protein
TRBV27	TRBJ2-3	NA	TRBD2	TGTGCCAGCAAGGCGGGGGGCTCAGATACGCAGTATTTT	CASKAGGSDTQYF
TRBV30	TRBJ1-4	NA	TRBD1	TGTGCCTGGAGCCCTCGGGGACAGGGCGATGAAAAACTGTTTTTT	CAWSPRGQGDEKLFF
TRBV4-1	TRBJ2-7	NA	NA	TGCGCCAGCAGCCAAGGGGACATCCTCCTCTACGAGCAGTACTTC	CASSQGDILLYEQYF
TRBV19	TRBJ1-5	NA	TRBD1	TGTGCCAGTACCGCACAGGGGTTCGGTCAGCCCCAGCATTTT	CASTAQGFGQPQHF
TRBV5-1	TRBJ2-6	NA	TRBD2	TGCGCCAGCAGCTTGGTGGCGGGAGGTGTCTCTGGGGCCAACGTCCTGACTTTC	CASSLVAGGVSGANVLTF
TRBV7-9	TRBJ2-1	NA	NA	TGTGCCAGCAGCTTTAGGAGAACAGGCTACAATGAGCAGTTCTTC	CASSFRRTGYNEQFF
TRBV5-5	TRBJ2-3	NA	TRBD2	TGCGCCAGCAGCCAAGGGACTAGCGGGAGAGATACGCAGTATTTT	CASSQGTSGRDTQYF
TRBV4-3	TRBJ2-1	NA	NA	TGCGCCAGCAGCCAAGCTCGCGGCCCTAGCTCCTACAATGAGCAGTTCTTC	CASSQARGPSSYNEQFF
TRBV28	TRBJ1-1	NA	NA	TGTGCCAGCAGTTTCGGGGGGGGCACTGAAGCTTTCTTT	CASSFGGGTEAFF
TRBV10-2	TRBJ2-7	few	NA	TGCGCCAGCAGTGTAGGGGGCTACGAGCAGTACTTC	CASSVGGYEQYF
TRBV6-1	TRBJ2-7	few	TRBD1	TGTGCCAGCAGCCCGAGGACAGGGCGGGTCGAAGAGCAGTACTTC	CASSPRTGRVEEQYF
TRBV19	TRBJ2-3	NA	NA	TGTGCCAGTAGTAAGGGGCGAGCGGGACAAGCAGATACGCAGTATTTT	CASSKGRAGQADTQYF
TRBV15	TRBJ1-2	NA	NA	TGTGCCACCAGCCCCGACACCTACTATGGCTACACCTTC	CATSPDTYYGYTF
TRBV5-6	TRBJ1-3	NA	NA	TGTGCCAGCAGCTTTGACCGAGGAAACACCATATATTTT	CASSFDRGNTIYF
TRBV29-1	TRBJ1-1	NA	NA	TGCAGCGTTCTTAGGACTTACACTGAAGCTTTCTTT	CSVLRTYTEAFF